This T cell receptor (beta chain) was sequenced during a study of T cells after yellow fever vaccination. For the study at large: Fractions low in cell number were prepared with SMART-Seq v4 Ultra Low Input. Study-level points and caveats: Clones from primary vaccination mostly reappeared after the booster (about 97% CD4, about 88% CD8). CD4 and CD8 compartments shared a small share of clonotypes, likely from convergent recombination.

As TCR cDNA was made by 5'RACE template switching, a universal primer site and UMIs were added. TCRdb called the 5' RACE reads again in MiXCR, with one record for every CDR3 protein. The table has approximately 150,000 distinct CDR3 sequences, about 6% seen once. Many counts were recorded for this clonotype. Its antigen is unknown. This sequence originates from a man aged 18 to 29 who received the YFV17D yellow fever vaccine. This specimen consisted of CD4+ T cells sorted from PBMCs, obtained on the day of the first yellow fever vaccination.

CDR3 sequence (DNA): TGTGCCAGCAGCTTAAACGGAGGCGGGGAGCTGTTTTTT. This gives the protein CASSLNGGGELFF. This chain links TRBV7-2 with TRBJ2-2; a weak D match, TRBD2 (5 bases). CDR1 SGHTA and CDR2 FQGNSA come from the germline V gene. Trimming stripped 2 bases from V and 7 bases from J, with 8 bases between. The CDR3 covers 13 residues. Together with reference TRBV7-2 and TRBJ2-2, the CDR3 gives the full variable domain: GAGVSQSPSNKVTEKGKDVELRCDPISGHTALYWYRQSLGQGLEFLIYFQGNSAPDKSGLPSDRFSAERTGGSVSTLTIQRTQQEDSAVYLCASSLNGGGELFFGEGSRLTVL.